Sequencing of this T cell receptor (beta chain) was carried out in a study of early T cells in non-severe SARS-CoV-2 infection. Whole-study context: Bulk RNA isolated from unsorted whole blood underwent sequencing; chains were not paired. Study-wide results and limits: The matching step, a VDJdb search, favored anti-spike CD8 responses and missed private and CD4 specificities.

This CDR3 has 15 amino acids. CDR1 and CDR2 from the germline V gene are SGHTA and FQGTGA. Trimming took 2 bases from V and 7 from J; bases not matched to a gene: 10. Unique molecular identifiers (one per individual cDNA molecule) were attached. TCRdb used MiXCR to reprocess the 5' RACE reads, holding one entry per CDR3 protein. Among fewer than 80,000 distinct CDR3 sequences listed, 9% to 15% were seen once. This clonotype appeared many times. The antigen is undetermined. The chain joins TRBV7-3 to TRBJ2-7; 8 bases map to TRBD1. Sequenced sample: whole blood. The TCR comes from an adult who was a healthcare worker with PCR-confirmed SARS-CoV-2 infection or an uninfected control (not recorded which). The CDR3 DNA is TGTGCCAGCAGCTTAGACGGGACAGGTCAAAGGGAGCAGTACTTC. Its protein product is CASSLDGTGQREQYF.